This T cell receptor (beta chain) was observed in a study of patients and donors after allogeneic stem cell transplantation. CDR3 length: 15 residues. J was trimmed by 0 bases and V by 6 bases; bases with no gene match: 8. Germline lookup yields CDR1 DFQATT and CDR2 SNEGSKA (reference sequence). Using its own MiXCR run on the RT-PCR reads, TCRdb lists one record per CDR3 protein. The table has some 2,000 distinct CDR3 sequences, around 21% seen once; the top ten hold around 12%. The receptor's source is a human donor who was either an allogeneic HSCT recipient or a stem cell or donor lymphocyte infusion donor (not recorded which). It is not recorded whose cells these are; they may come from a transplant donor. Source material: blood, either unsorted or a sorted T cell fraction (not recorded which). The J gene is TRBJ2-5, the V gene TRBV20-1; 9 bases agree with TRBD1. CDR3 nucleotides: TGCAGTGCCCGAGCGGGACAGGGCTACCAAGAGACCCAGTACTTC. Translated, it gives CSARAGQGYQETQYF.